The 24 T cell receptor beta chains below come from one sample, sequenced in a study of blood T cell repertoires in COVID-19. Clones were read by immunoSEQ multiplex PCR, and TCRdb kept only the in-frame ones, dropping some. The sample has about 220,000 clones, approximately 83% seen once. Source material: peripheral blood. These TCRs come from a woman aged 55 to 70 with acute or convalescent COVID-19.

This chain links TRBV28 with TRBJ1-2; D perhaps matches TRBD1 (6 bases). Germline V gene sequence: CDR1 MDHEN, CDR2 SYDVKM. V was clipped by 4 bases and J by 4 bases, with 16 bases between them. CDR3 length: 15 amino acids. As DNA, the CDR3 is TGTGCCAGCAGTTCCCAATTAGGACAGCCCTATGGCTACACCTTC. It yields the protein CASSSQLGQPYGYTF.

The chain couples TRBV10-3 to TRBJ2-1; 7 bases line up with TRBD2. V trimming: 2 bases; J trimming: 8 bases; junction bases outside the gene matches: 12. The CDR3 runs to 16 residues. CDR1 and CDR2 (germline): ENHRY, SYGVKD. The CDR3 bases are TGTGCCATCAGTGAGCTCCGGGACTATTCTAGAGATGAGCAGTTCTTC. This translates into CAISELRDYSRDEQFF.

This chain uses TRBV5-1 with TRBJ2-1, with 9 bases fitting TRBD1. Germline-derived CDR1 and CDR2 are SGHRS and YFSETQ. V shed 0 bases and J 7 bases; nucleotides not matched to a gene: 5. This CDR3 has 15 amino acids. CDR3 coding DNA: TGCGCCAGCAGCTTGGGACAGGGGGTCTTTAATGAGCAGTTCTTC. This codes for CASSLGQGVFNEQFF.

As DNA, the CDR3 is TGTGCCAGCACCACGACAGGGCTGGAGACCCAGTACTTC. Its protein is CASTTTGLETQYF. V usage is TRBV12-3 or TRBV12-4 and J usage is TRBJ2-5; TRBD1 matches 7 bases. The V gene end was trimmed by 7 bases and the J gene end by 5 bases; junction bases not matched to a gene: 7. The CDR3 spans 13 residues.

The chain employs TRBV12-3 or TRBV12-4 and TRBJ1-2; possible D gene TRBD1, 6 bases. The V gene lost 7 bases and the J gene lost 4 bases, with 13 bases spanning the gap. The CDR3 extends over 13 amino acids. The CDR3 bases are TGTGCCAGCAATGTATTAGGGGGCTATGGCTACACCTTC. Protein product: CASNVLGGYGYTF.

This chain connects TRBV6-4 to TRBJ2-3; TRBD2 matches 7 bases. From germline, CDR1 is MRHNA and CDR2 SNTAGT. The J segment lost 2 bases and the V segment lost 0 bases, leaving 5 bases of the junction unmatched. This CDR3 has 16 amino acids. In nucleotides, the CDR3 is TGTGCCAGCAGTGACTCCGGGGGGTGGTCCACAGATACGCAGTATTTT. Translating it yields CASSDSGGWSTDTQYF.

V gene TRBV7-9 combines with J gene TRBJ1-2; tentative D call: TRBD1 (6 bases). This CDR3 spans 15 amino acids. Trimming took off 3 bases at V and 4 bases at J, with 15 bases between the two ends. Germline CDR1 SEHNR, CDR2 FQNEAQ (reference sequence). CDR3 sequence reads: CASSFTGTMIYGYTF. The CDR3 DNA sequence: TGTGCCAGCAGCTTCACAGGGACAATGATCTATGGCTACACCTTC.

The chain employs TRBV5-4 and TRBJ2-7; TRBD1 aligns across 7 bases. The CDR3 is 16 amino acids. CDR1 is SGHNT, CDR2 YYREEE, per germline (reference sequence). The J segment lost 0 bases and the V segment lost 0 bases, leaving 6 bases of the junction unmatched. The CDR3 protein is CASSLATGDPSYEQYF. Written as DNA, the CDR3 is TGTGCCAGCAGCTTGGCAACAGGGGACCCCTCCTACGAGCAGTACTTC.

This clone was counted once. The sample carries other DNA sequences with the same CDR3. The V and J genes are TRBV10-3 and TRBJ2-3; no firm D call. Germline V gives CDR1 ENHRY, CDR2 SYGVKD. V was trimmed by 5 bases and J by 0 bases, leaving 6 bases between them. This CDR3 has 13 residues. For the CDR3, the DNA is TGTGCCATCAGTCCCGGGAGCACAGATACGCAGTATTTT. It is translated as CAISPGSTDTQYF.

This sequence joins TRBV6-5 and TRBJ1-3; 9 bases are a match to TRBD1. The CDR3 extends over 14 amino acids. V was pared by 8 bases and J by 6 bases, with 8 bases of the junction left unmatched. Per the germline V gene, CDR1 is MNHEY and CDR2 is SVGAGI. CDR3: CASRSGQGVNTIYF. For the CDR3, the DNA is TGTGCCAGCCGTTCGGGACAGGGTGTAAACACCATATATTTT.

The chain joins TRBV7-3 to TRBJ1-1; 7 positions agree with TRBD1. The CDR3 extends over 14 amino acids. Germline V gene sequence: CDR1 SGHTA, CDR2 FQGTGA. V gave up 6 bases and J gave up 5 bases; unmatched junction bases: 9. Here the CDR3 DNA reads TGTGCCAGCAGACTCCAACCGGGACAGACTGAAGCTTTCTTT. Translated, it gives CASRLQPGQTEAFF.

V usage is TRBV19 and J usage is TRBJ2-3, with TRBD2 matching over 11 bases. This CDR3 spans 17 amino acids. V gave up 4 bases and J gave up 2 bases; unmatched junction bases: 8. CDR1 LNHDA and CDR2 SQIVND come from the germline V gene (reference sequence). CDR3 region: CASSSSSGGSTTDTQYF. The CDR3 nucleotides read TGTGCCAGTAGTAGTTCTAGCGGGGGGTCCACCACAGATACGCAGTATTTT.

The chain recombines TRBV19 with TRBJ1-6, with TRBD1 matching 11 bases. V lost 2 bases, J lost 5 bases, and 5 bases stayed unmatched. Germline CDR1 reads LNHDA; CDR2 reads SQIVND (reference sequence). The CDR3 is 17 residues long. The CDR3 DNA sequence: TGTGCCAGTAGTATATTCGGACAGGGGGCGAATAATTCACCCCTCCACTTT. As protein: CASSIFGQGANNSPLHF.

The V call is TRBV15, the J call TRBJ2-7; no definite D call. Trimming took 6 bases from V and 5 from J, leaving 14 bases between them. The germline gives CDR1 LNHNV, CDR2 YYDKDF (reference sequence). The CDR3 sequence is 13 residues long. The CDR3 DNA reads TGTGCCACCAGTTCGAGCTTCCGGGACGAGCAGTACTTC. The encoded protein is CATSSSFRDEQYF.

The rearrangement links TRBV5-4 to TRBJ1-3; a weak D match, TRBD1 (5 bases). Between the trimmed V and J ends, which lost 0 bases and 0 bases, there was a span of 10 bases. The CDR3 has 16 residues. CDR1 and CDR2 (germline): SGHNT, YYREEE (reference sequence). CDR3 sequence reads: CASSLGQSISGNTIYF. The CDR3 DNA reads as TGTGCCAGCAGCTTGGGACAGTCGATCTCTGGAAACACCATATATTTT. The whole variable domain, remainder taken from reference TRBV5-4 and TRBJ1-3, is ETGVTQSPTHLIKTRGQQVTLRCSSQSGHNTVSWYQQALGQGPQFIFQYYREEENGRGNFPPRFSGLQFPNYSSELNVNALELDDSALYLCASSLGQSISGNTIYFGEGSWLTVV.

The chain couples TRBV6-5 to TRBJ1-5; 10 bases are shared with TRBD1. The CDR3 is 14 amino acids. Germline lookup yields CDR1 MNHEY and CDR2 SVGAGI. Losses at the gene ends were 6 bases for V and 1 base for J; bases not matched to a gene: 0. The CDR3 DNA follows: TGTGCCAGCAGGGACAGGGGGAGCAATCAGCCCCAGCATTTT. Translating it yields CASRDRGSNQPQHF.

V gene TRBV2 combines with J gene TRBJ1-4; the D is unclear. Germline-derived CDR1 and CDR2 are SNHLY and FYNNEI. V was cut by 6 bases and J by 5 bases, with 7 bases left in between. The CDR3 totals 12 residues. CDR3: CASRRENEKLFF. The CDR3 DNA sequence: TGTGCCAGCAGGCGGGAAAATGAAAAACTGTTTTTT.

This chain's CDR3 is CASSGPSGGPFGEQFF. Written as DNA, the CDR3 is TGTGCCAGCAGCGGTCCCAGCGGGGGGCCCTTTGGGGAGCAGTTCTTC. The chain couples TRBV9 to TRBJ2-1, with TRBD2 matching over 9 bases. CDR3 size: 16 residues. Germline V CDR1 and CDR2: SGDLS, YYNGEE. V dropped 3 bases and J dropped 10; count of bases not matched to a gene: 14. Using reference TRBV9 and TRBJ2-1 for the parts outside the CDR3, the full variable domain is DSGVTQTPKHLITATGQRVTLRCSPRSGDLSVYWYQQSLDQGLQFLIQYYNGEERAKGNILERFSAQQFPDLHSELNLSSLELGDSALYFCASSGPSGGPFGEQFFGPGTRLTVL.

This clone turned up a few times. The chain uses TRBV5-1 and TRBJ1-5; D may be TRBD1 (6 bases). The germline gives CDR1 SGHRS, CDR2 YFSETQ. CDR3 length equals 17 residues. V lost 1 base to trimming and J lost 2 bases, with 16 bases between them. The CDR3 sequence: CASSLTGRQIGNQPQHF. The CDR3 DNA sequence: TGCGCCAGCAGCTTGACAGGGCGCCAGATAGGCAATCAGCCCCAGCATTTT.

This rearrangement joins TRBV6-5 to TRBJ1-2; 12 bases line up with TRBD1. Trimming removed 7 bases from V and 4 bases from J; junction bases left unmatched: 7. Germline loops: CDR1 MNHEY, CDR2 SVGAGI. This CDR3 spans 15 amino acids. As DNA, the CDR3 is TGTGCCAGCACTCCGGGGACAGGGGGCTTCTATGGCTACACCTTC. It yields the protein CASTPGTGGFYGYTF.

CDR3: CASSPIAGVPYNEQFF. CDR3 DNA: TGTGCCAGCAGCCCGATAGCGGGGGTTCCCTACAATGAGCAGTTCTTC. This chain uses TRBV7-8 with TRBJ2-1; TRBD2 agrees at 9 bases. The CDR3 extends over 16 amino acids. Germline CDR1 is SGHVS and CDR2 is FQNEAQ. V gave up 5 bases and J gave up 2 bases; unmatched junction bases: 7.

This CDR3 is CAISESVTGVNEQFF. The CDR3 region has the DNA TGTGCCATCAGTGAGTCAGTGACAGGGGTCAATGAGCAGTTCTTC. This chain uses TRBV10-3 with TRBJ2-1, with 8 nucleotides matching TRBD1. The junction had 4 bases not matched to a gene; V was cut back by 0 bases and J by 6 bases. There are 15 residues in the CDR3. Germline V gene lookup returns CDR1 ENHRY and CDR2 SYGVKD.

Points on this clone: A read error is the likely source, as a far larger clone sits one nucleotide away. The chain combines TRBV5-6 with TRBJ1-3, with D possibly TRBD1 on 5 matching bases. Per germline, CDR1 SGHDT and CDR2 YYEEEE. CDR3 length: 14 residues. Deletions cut 4 bases from V and 0 bases from J, with 8 bases between. Here the CDR3 DNA reads TGTGCCAGCAGCCCACAGGACTCTGGAAACACCATATATTTT. Its translation: CASSPQDSGNTIYF. Looking up the rest from reference TRBV5-6 and TRBJ1-3 gives the full variable domain: DAGVTQSPTHLIKTRGQQVTLRCSPKSGHDTVSWYQQALGQGPQFIFQYYEEEERQRGNFPDRFSGHQFPNYSSELNVNALLLGDSALYLCASSPQDSGNTIYFGEGSWLTVV.

V and J are TRBV10-3 and TRBJ1-2; D ambiguous. The CDR3 contains 13 residues. The germline gives CDR1 ENHRY, CDR2 SYGVKD. V was clipped by 2 bases and J by 0 bases, with 4 bases between them. The DNA of the CDR3 is TGTGCCATCAGTGAGACAGCTAACTATGGCTACACCTTC. Encoded protein: CAISETANYGYTF.